The rows below give T cell receptor beta chains drawn from one sample of a study of blood T cell repertoires in COVID-19. Produced via immunoSEQ multiplex PCR; TCRdb's table is partial and in-frame only. The sample comprises about 71,000 clones, 90% of which are singletons, and 5.1% rests with the top ten. Input material: peripheral blood. The receptors shown here come from a woman aged 18-29 years with acute or convalescent COVID-19. Both conserved end residues are part of each CDR3. The order of the fields is J gene, D gene, clone size, V gene, CDR3 DNA, CDR3 protein. D genes are given only for firm matches. Size is omitted from some rows. Given values are once, few, many or a class for expanded clones.

>TRBJ1-2|TRBD1|.|TRBV5-4
TGTGCCAGCAGCTTATGGGACAGGGAGGACTATGGCTACACCTTC
CASSLWDREDYGYTF
>TRBJ2-1|.|.|TRBV4-3
TGCGCCAGCAGCCAAGGAGACAGCTCCTACAATGAGCAGTTCTTC
CASSQGDSSYNEQFF
>TRBJ2-7|TRBD1|.|TRBV13
TGTGCCAGCAGCTCTCGGACAGGGAGCTACGAGCAGTACTTC
CASSSRTGSYEQYF
>TRBJ1-4|.|.|TRBV2
TGTGCCAGCAATTCGGACAGCTATGAAAAACTGTTTTTT
CASNSDSYEKLFF
>TRBJ2-2|TRBD1|.|TRBV10-2
TGCGCCAGCAGTGAGACAGGGGGTAAAGTTACCGGGGAGCTGTTTTTT
CASSETGGKVTGELFF
>TRBJ1-5|.|once|TRBV19
TGTGCCAGTAGTGCGGGAACCGGGAATCAGCCCCAGCATTTT
CASSAGTGNQPQHF
>TRBJ1-4|.|.|TRBV15
TGTGCCACCAGCAGAGATTTCGCCGAGAATGAAAAACTGTTTTTT
CATSRDFAENEKLFF
>TRBJ1-1|.|.|TRBV30
TGTGCCTGGAGCTCCCGGACACTTCTCGCTGAAGCTTTCTTT
CAWSSRTLLAEAFF
>TRBJ1-5|.|.|TRBV19
TGTGCCAGTAGTATAGTTACGGACAGAGAAGATTGGCCCCAGCATTTT
CASSIVTDREDWPQHF
>TRBJ1-5|.|few|TRBV28
TGTGCCAGCAGTTTAGAGGGCGGCACGAGGGCCCAGCATTTT
CASSLEGGTRAQHF
>TRBJ1-1|.|.|TRBV2
TGTGCCAGCAGTGGGCAGAACACTGAAGCTTTCTTT
CASSGQNTEAFF
>TRBJ2-6|.|.|TRBV27
TGTGCCAGCAGTTACCTTCACTTGGCCCCCACTACGATCTCTGAGGCCAACGTCCTGACTTTC
CASSYLHLAPTTISEANVLTF
>TRBJ1-2|.|.|TRBV28
TGTGCCAGCAGTTTATTACAGGGTACCTATGGCTACACCTTC
CASSLLQGTYGYTF
>TRBJ1-1|.|once|TRBV4-1
TGCGCCAGCAGCCAAGTAGAAGGGGGCACTGAAGCTTTCTTT
CASSQVEGGTEAFF
>TRBJ1-1|.|.|TRBV4-1
TGCGCCAGCAGCCAAGAGCGAGGGACTGAAGCTTTCTTT
CASSQERGTEAFF
>TRBJ2-5|.|once|TRBV3-1/TRBV3-2
TGTGCCAGCAGCCAATCTCGGGTTGACAGCACGGAGACCCAGTACTTC
CASSQSRVDSTETQYF
>TRBJ1-6|.|.|TRBV28
TGTGCCAGCAGTTCGGGGGACGTCGCTTCACCCCTCCACTTT
CASSSGDVASPLHF
>TRBJ2-1|TRBD1|.|TRBV5-8
TGTGCCAGCAGCTTACAGGGGGCAAATGAGCAGTTCTTC
CASSLQGANEQFF
>TRBJ1-2|TRBD1|.|TRBV20-1
TGCAGTGCTAGTCTCCTCGGGACAGCAAACTATGGCTACACCTTC
CSASLLGTANYGYTF
>TRBJ1-2|.|.|TRBV4-3
TGCGCCAGCAGCCAAGAGAGGGACTCTAGGCTATATGGCTACACCTTC
CASSQERDSRLYGYTF
>TRBJ2-3|TRBD2|once|TRBV5-4
TGTGCCAGCAGTCGGACTAGCGGCACAGATACGCAGTATTTT
CASSRTSGTDTQYF
>TRBJ2-7|TRBD2|.|TRBV6-5
TGTGCCAGCAGTTTAACTAGCGGGAGGACCTACGAGCAGTACTTC
CASSLTSGRTYEQYF
>TRBJ2-3|.|.|TRBV27
TGTGCCAGCAGCTCTTTCTCGGGATATAGCACAGATACGCAGTATTTT
CASSSFSGYSTDTQYF
>TRBJ2-1|.|.|TRBV5-1
TGCGCCAGCAGCTTTGCAACGGACAATGAGCAGTTCTTC
CASSFATDNEQFF